This T cell receptor beta chain comes out of a study of cytomegalovirus exposure and HLA in healthy donors. General study points: As a later analysis showed, a missense DCLRE1C variant was linked to trimming of TCR beta V- and J-genes.

Both 60 Vbeta primers and 13 Jbeta primers went into the PCR. Libraries were prepared by immunoSEQ multiplex PCR; TCRdb keeps only in-frame clonotypes and omits some of them. The data contain around 140,000 clones, just under 75% of them singletons. For this clone: Antigen specificity is unknown.

The clonotype originates from a woman aged 18-30 years in good health and CMV-seronegative. The sample consisted of PBMCs.

The CDR3 sequence is CASSPGQGWGNTEAFF. CDR3 nucleotide sequence: TGTGCCAGCAGCCCGGGACAGGGGTGGGGTAACACTGAAGCTTTCTTT. The J gene is TRBJ1-1, the V gene TRBV5-4, with 10 bases aligning to TRBD1. This CDR3 has 16 amino acids. The ends lost 4 bases at V and 2 bases at J; junction bases unmatched: 8. CDR1 and CDR2 from the germline V gene are SGHNT and YYREEE (reference sequence).